The source of this T cell receptor beta chain is a study of post-analysis software for immune sequencing data. Study-wide results and limits: Five TRBV segments, TRBV5-6, TRBV5-1 and TRBV20-1 among them, were found more frequent in patients than controls. In multiple sclerosis, normalized Chao1 diversity was significantly below that of controls.

Worth noting for this clonotype: Its antigen is not identified.

The CDR3 consists of 14 residues. Germline V CDR1 and CDR2: SGHRS, YFSETQ. The V end was cut by 2 bases, the J end by 9 bases, with 15 bases between. Sequencing libraries made from TCR beta cDNA carried unique molecular identifiers. A single record per CDR3 protein comes from TCRdb applying MiXCR to the PCR reads. The table has 800,000 to 950,000 distinct CDR3 sequences, 53% seen once; the top ten hold roughly 4.4%. The receptor's source is a girl between 5 and 17 years old with multiple sclerosis. This chain uses TRBV5-1 with TRBJ2-1, with a possible D match to TRBD2 (6 bases). The sample taken for sequencing was blood. CDR3: CASSFGTLRGEQFF. CDR3 bases: TGCGCCAGCAGCTTCGGGACTTTGAGGGGTGAGCAGTTCTTC.